The entry below describes one TCR beta chain. PCR used 60 Vbeta primers and 13 Jbeta primers. This table comes from immunoSEQ multiplex PCR, and its TCRdb copy is limited to in-frame clones, with some not included. The sample carries 150,000 to 200,000 clones, roughly 65% recorded once. This sample is part of a study of cytomegalovirus exposure and HLA in healthy donors. V gave up 4 bases and J gave up 4 bases; unmatched junction bases: 5. Germline V gene lookup returns CDR1 LGHNA and CDR2 YNFKEQ. The CDR3 is 16 amino acids. The specimen sequenced was PBMCs. This TCR was sampled from a woman between 18 and 30 years old in good health and CMV-seropositive. The chain is built from TRBV4-2 and TRBJ2-3; TRBD2 matches 13 bases. This CDR3 reads CASSPRTSGGSDTQYF. The CDR3 DNA sequence: TGTGCCAGCAGCCCCCGGACTAGCGGGGGCTCAGATACGCAGTATTTT.